One and the same sample provided the 13 T cell receptor beta chains below, sequenced in a study of blood T cell repertoires in COVID-19 (dated by TCRdb to about 2020). The protocol used for the library was the immunoSEQ multiplex PCR assay. In its TCRdb copy, this immuneACCESS table keeps in-frame sequences only and misses some clones. Where compared with another copy, unresolved V genes explain less than half of these, and the others have no known cause. The sample table contains hundreds of thousands of clones; only one count was recorded for about 85% of them. The ten most abundant clones make up roughly 7% of the sample. The material sequenced was peripheral blood. These TCRs come from a man aged 60-69 years who had recovered from COVID-19.

CDR3 sequence reads: CASSLTSGQETQYF. For the CDR3, the DNA is TGCGCCAGCAGCCTGACTAGCGGGCAGGAGACCCAGTACTTC. The V call is TRBV5-1, the J call TRBJ2-5; 10 bases align to TRBD2. This CDR3 is 14 amino acids long. V was clipped by 4 bases and J by 5 bases; unmatched bases: 5. Germline CDR1 SGHRS, CDR2 YFSETQ.

The rearrangement joins TRBV6-5 to TRBJ1-5; D unresolved. V lost 10 bases, J lost 2 bases, and 12 bases lay in between. The germline gives CDR1 MNHEY, CDR2 SVGAGI. The CDR3 runs to 13 residues. For the CDR3, the DNA is TGTGCCACCGAGTGGGGAGGCAATCAGCCCCAGCATTTT. Translating gives CATEWGGNQPQHF.

The CDR3: CASSFGLTSTDTQYF. The CDR3 nucleotides read TGCGCCAGCAGCTTCGGACTAACTAGCACAGATACGCAGTATTTT. The rearrangement links TRBV5-1 to TRBJ2-3, with D possibly being TRBD2 (6 bases). With 2 bases removed from V and 0 bases from J, the gap between germline ends came to 10 bases. The V gene's germline CDR1 is SGHRS and CDR2 YFSETQ. The CDR3 extends over 15 amino acids.

The chain has TRBV5-1 and TRBJ2-3, with TRBD2 matching 9 bases. This CDR3 comprises 14 residues. Trimming removed 8 bases from V and 4 bases from J; junction bases left unmatched: 8. Germline V CDR1 and CDR2: SGHRS, YFSETQ. In DNA form, the CDR3 reads TGCGCCAGTAAAGGGACTAGCTATGCAGATACGCAGTATTTT. It specifies CASKGTSYADTQYF. The full variable domain, completed using reference TRBV5-1 and TRBJ2-3, is KAGVTQTPRYLIKTRGQQVTLSCSPISGHRSVSWYQQTPGQGLQFLFEYFSETQRNKGNFPGRFSGRQFSNSRSEMNVSTLELGDSALYLCASKGTSYADTQYFGPGTRLTVL.

As for this clone: Other DNA sequences within the sample encode an identical CDR3. This rearrangement joins TRBV6-5 to TRBJ1-3; D not certain. V was cut by 3 bases and J by 0 bases, with 6 bases left in between. CDR3 length: 14 residues. Germline CDR1 is MNHEY and CDR2 is SVGAGI. CDR3: CASSYLSSGNTIYF. DNA for the CDR3: TGTGCCAGCAGTTATCTCTCCTCTGGAAACACCATATATTTT.

CDR3 DNA: TGCGCCAGCAGGTGGGGAGAAGTTAGCAATCAGCCCCAGCATTTT. This codes for CASRWGEVSNQPQHF. The V gene is TRBV10-2, the J gene TRBJ1-5; no reliable D call. From germline, CDR1 is WSHSY and CDR2 SAAADI. The germline V and J ends were trimmed by 6 bases and 0 bases, with 12 bases remaining between them. The CDR3 totals 15 residues.

The CDR3 DNA sequence: TGTGCCAGCAGACTACAGGGTTCTAACTATGGCTACACCTTC. This translates into CASRLQGSNYGYTF. This chain links TRBV28 with TRBJ1-2; D possibly corresponds to TRBD1 (6 bases). V lost 6 bases and J lost 0, with 11 bases in between. The CDR3 extends over 14 amino acids. Germline loops: CDR1 MDHEN, CDR2 SYDVKM.

V gene TRBV4-1 combines with J gene TRBJ2-7, with D maybe TRBD1 (6 bases). Germline CDR1 reads MGHRA; CDR2 reads YSYEKL. The CDR3 has 18 amino acids. Trimming took off 1 base at V and 3 bases at J, with 22 bases between the two ends. Written as DNA, the CDR3 is TGCGCCAGCAGCCAAGGGTCGACCACAACAGGGCTTCACTACGAGCAGTACTTC. Its translation is CASSQGSTTTGLHYEQYF.

This clone occurred once. V gene TRBV3-1 (or the pseudogene TRBV3-2) combines with J gene TRBJ2-3; 10 bases are shared with TRBD2. The CDR3 length is 18 residues. The V gene's germline CDR1 is LGHDT and CDR2 YNNKEL (reference sequence). The V and J ends lost 1 base and 5 bases, in that order; junction bases with no gene match: 12. The chain's CDR3 is CASSQGSSGGAKGDTQYF. The CDR3 DNA reads TGTGCCAGCAGCCAAGGCTCCAGCGGGGGGGCCAAGGGAGATACGCAGTATTTT.

The rearrangement links TRBV5-1 to TRBJ2-1; 8 bases align to TRBD1. The CDR3 length is 15 residues. Unmatched junction bases numbered 8, after V lost 1 base and J lost 8 bases. Germline V gene sequence: CDR1 SGHRS, CDR2 YFSETQ. The CDR3 coding sequence is TGCGCCAGCAGCTTGTGGGCAGGGGGCGAAGATGAGCAGTTCTTC. It yields the protein CASSLWAGGEDEQFF.

The gene calls are TRBV5-1 and TRBJ1-4; 7 bases are shared with TRBD1. The CDR3 loop spans 15 amino acids. J lost 5 bases, V lost 2 bases, and 6 bases had no gene match. CDR1 is SGHRS and CDR2 is YFSETQ in the germline V gene. CDR3 region: CASSFLRDRNEKLFF. The CDR3 nucleotides are TGCGCCAGCAGCTTTCTCCGGGACAGAAATGAAAAACTGTTTTTT.

The chain has TRBV25-1 and TRBJ2-7; the match to TRBD1 covers 10 bases. The germline V gene has CDR1 MGHDK and CDR2 SYGVNS. V trimming: 4 bases; J trimming: 3 bases; junction bases outside the gene matches: 12. The CDR3 consists of 17 residues. Here the CDR3 reads CASSAVRPGQGNYEQYV. CDR3 in DNA: TGTGCCAGCAGTGCCGTCAGGCCGGGACAGGGGAACTACGAGCAGTACGTC.

The CDR3 spells CASSSRRDRGYYGYTF. CDR3 nucleotide sequence: TGTGCCAGCAGCTCGCGACGGGACAGGGGATACTATGGCTACACCTTC. This chain connects TRBV7-9 to TRBJ1-2; 10 bases match TRBD1. The germline CDR1 and CDR2 sequences are SEHNR and FQNEAQ (reference sequence). This CDR3 spans 16 amino acids. J was trimmed by 3 bases and V by 4 bases; bases with no gene match: 8.